The next 29 T cell receptor beta chains were all read from a single sample in a study of a mutant IDH1 vaccine in newly diagnosed glioma. Sequenced by immunoSEQ multiplex PCR; TCRdb stores in-frame clones only, minus some. The sample comprises about 59,000 clones, about 91% of which are singletons, and roughly 2.5% rests with the top ten. Time point described: baseline, week 1 (first vaccination visit). Sample treatment: pre-vaccination baseline after standard-of-care therapy. Sample: PBMCs, taken from a glioma patient treated with radiotherapy, temozolomide or both. The receptors stem from a man in his fifties or sixties with glioma.

This clone was detected only once. V usage is TRBV27 and J usage is TRBJ2-7; D is uncertain. CDR3 length: 11 residues. Germline loops: CDR1 MNHEY, CDR2 SMNVEV (reference sequence). The V gene lost 4 bases and the J gene lost 5 bases, with 6 bases spanning the gap. As DNA, the CDR3 is TGTGCCAGCAGTTCCGCCAACGAGCAGTACTTC. Residues: CASSSANEQYF.

The gene calls are TRBV21-1 and TRBJ1-5; TRBD1, the table's D call, was not compared with the DNA. TRBV21-1 constitutes a pseudogene. The CDR3 loop spans 15 amino acids. CDR3 in DNA: TGTGCCAGCAAAGGGGGGACAGTGAACAATCAGCCCCAGCATTTT. Its translation: CASKGGTVNNQPQHF.

V and J are TRBV30 and TRBJ2-3, with TRBD1 as a possible D gene (8 bases). This CDR3 region has 14 residues. Germline CDR1 reads GTSNPN; CDR2 reads SVGIG (reference sequence). V gave up 2 bases and J gave up 1 base, with 10 bases separating them. This CDR3 is CAWSTGGGTDTQYF. The CDR3 region has the DNA TGTGCCTGGAGTACAGGGGGGGGCACAGATACGCAGTATTTT.

The rearrangement links TRBV19 to TRBJ2-5; 9 positions match TRBD1. There are 13 residues in the CDR3. The junction had 6 bases not matched to a gene; V was cut back by 8 bases and J by 5 bases. The germline V gene encodes CDR1 LNHDA and CDR2 SQIVND (reference sequence). The chain's CDR3 is CASSGQGRETQYF. The CDR3 DNA sequence: TGTGCCAGTTCTGGACAGGGGAGGGAGACCCAGTACTTC.

The chain employs TRBV4-1 and TRBJ1-1; TRBD1 is a possible D gene (5 bases). V lost 1 base and J 3 bases, leaving 12 bases between the germline ends. This CDR3 is 15 amino acids long. CDR1 and CDR2 from the germline V gene are MGHRA and YSYEKL. This chain's CDR3 is CASSQAQGRDTEAFF. In DNA form, the CDR3 reads TGCGCCAGCAGCCAAGCTCAGGGCAGGGACACTGAAGCTTTCTTT.

The rearrangement links TRBV18 to TRBJ2-7, with TRBD1 matching 7 bases. V lost 4 bases and J lost 0; bases outside the gene matches: 9. The CDR3 is 16 residues long. CDR1 is KGHSH, CDR2 LQKENI, per germline. CDR3 sequence: CASSLGQNPFSYEQYF. The CDR3 bases are TGTGCCAGCTCACTGGGACAGAACCCTTTCTCCTACGAGCAGTACTTC.

This rearrangement joins TRBV9 to TRBJ2-3; TRBD2 matches 9 bases. V lost 4 bases to trimming and J lost 2 bases; unmatched junction nucleotides: 8. The CDR3 sequence is 16 residues long. Germline loops: CDR1 SGDLS, CDR2 YYNGEE. The CDR3 DNA follows: TGTGCCAGCAGCACTCATAGCGGGGGCTCCACAGATACGCAGTATTTT. Protein product: CASSTHSGGSTDTQYF.

As for this clone: No conserved phenylalanine or tryptophan is present at the end of the CDR3, so a read error is the likely explanation. The chain carries TRBV11-2 and TRBJ2-7, with TRBD2 as a possible D gene (6 bases). Trimming removed 0 bases from V and 2 bases from J, with 11 bases in between. The CDR3 has 15 amino acids. Germline V lookup: CDR1 SGHAT, CDR2 FQNNGV. CDR3 in DNA: TGTGCCAGCAGCTTAGACTCTCGCGGGGCCTACGAGCAGTACCTC. Its translation is CASSLDSRGAYEQYL.

V and J are TRBV4-3 and TRBJ1-2; D remains unclear. Trimming removed 0 bases from V and 8 bases from J, with 16 bases in between. CDR3 length: 15 amino acids. The germline CDR1 and CDR2 sequences are LGHNA and YSLEER. CDR3 DNA sequence: TGCGCCAGCAGCCAAGACCCCCTGACTATGTCCGGCTACACCTTC. Translation: CASSQDPLTMSGYTF.

This chain joins TRBV9 and TRBJ2-2; 8 bases align to TRBD1. The germline gives CDR1 SGDLS, CDR2 YYNGEE. Trimming at V came to 7 bases and at J to 0 bases, leaving 8 bases not matched to a gene. The CDR3 extends over 16 amino acids. CDR3 protein: CASSQGDRSNTGELFF. In nucleotides, the CDR3 is TGTGCCAGCTCCCAGGGGGACAGGTCGAACACCGGGGAGCTGTTTTTT.

The chain is built from TRBV30 and TRBJ1-5; no clear D gene. V gave up 1 base and J gave up 7 bases, with 14 bases separating them. CDR1 is GTSNPN, CDR2 SVGIG, per germline (reference sequence). CDR3 length: 14 amino acids. CDR3 in amino acids: CAWSAGMVRQPQHF. DNA of the CDR3: TGTGCCTGGAGTGCCGGGATGGTAAGGCAGCCCCAGCATTTT.

The chain carries TRBV11-2 and TRBJ2-1; 13 nucleotides align to TRBD2. The ends lost 5 bases at V and 4 bases at J; junction bases unmatched: 5. Germline values: CDR1 SGHAT, CDR2 FQNNGV. The CDR3 runs 16 residues. DNA of the CDR3: TGTGCCAGCAGCGTCACACTAGCGGGAGGGTACAATGAGCAGTTCTTC. Its protein product is CASSVTLAGGYNEQFF.

This clone showed up just once. This chain connects TRBV18 to TRBJ1-5; 12 bases map to TRBD1. The CDR3 loop spans 20 amino acids. The V gene's germline CDR1 is KGHSH and CDR2 LQKENI. V lost 2 bases and J lost 5; bases outside the gene matches: 16. CDR3 in DNA: TGTGCCAGCTCACCATCCGGGACAGGGGGCTTTCCCCCTTTGGATCAGCCCCAGCATTTT. Its translation: CASSPSGTGGFPPLDQPQHF.

The rearrangement uses TRBV7-8 and TRBJ2-7, with TRBD2 as a possible D gene (6 bases). The CDR3 length is 16 residues. V was trimmed by 5 bases and J by 0 bases, leaving 17 bases between them. Germline V lookup: CDR1 SGHVS, CDR2 FQNEAQ. The CDR3 spells CASSAAGRWSSYEQYF. Written as DNA, the CDR3 is TGTGCCAGCAGCGCCGCGGGACGGTGGAGCTCCTACGAGCAGTACTTC.

This clone showed up just a few times. The chain combines TRBV4-1 with TRBJ1-1, with TRBD1 as a possible D gene (6 bases). V dropped 0 bases and J dropped 4 bases, with 9 bases sitting between them. The CDR3 length is 14 residues. Germline CDR1 MGHRA, CDR2 YSYEKL. This CDR3 reads CASSQEQGGTEAFF. The CDR3 DNA reads TGCGCCAGCAGCCAAGAACAGGGAGGCACTGAAGCTTTCTTT.

This clone was counted between two and nine times. V usage is TRBV5-1 and J usage is TRBJ1-2; D gene uncertain. This CDR3 has 13 residues. Germline V CDR1 and CDR2: SGHRS, YFSETQ. The ends were cut back, 4 bases at V and 8 bases at J, with 15 bases in the middle. CDR3 DNA sequence: TGCGCCAGCAGCCACCGACAACTAGCGGGCTACACCTTC. It codes for CASSHRQLAGYTF.

The V and J genes are TRBV7-9 and TRBJ2-1; 7 bases line up with TRBD1. The CDR3 spans 15 residues. The V segment lost 0 bases and the J segment 4 bases; nucleotides outside the gene matches: 3. CDR1 is SEHNR, CDR2 FQNEAQ, per germline (reference sequence). The CDR3 loop reads CASSLAGTAYNEQFF. CDR3 DNA sequence: TGTGCCAGCAGCTTAGCCGGGACAGCTTACAATGAGCAGTTCTTC.

The chain couples TRBV4-3 to TRBJ2-1, with 11 bases identical to TRBD1. V was pared by 0 bases and J by 9 bases, with 7 bases of the junction left unmatched. Germline-derived CDR1 and CDR2 are LGHNA and YSLEER. The CDR3 totals 16 residues. CDR3 bases: TGCGCCAGCAGCCAAGATCTGGACAGGGGGCCGAGTGAGCAGTTCTTC. As protein: CASSQDLDRGPSEQFF.

The J gene is TRBJ1-5, the V gene TRBV7-8; 12 bases are shared with TRBD1. The CDR3 sequence is 15 residues long. The V gene end was trimmed by 4 bases and the J gene end by 6 bases; junction bases not matched to a gene: 4. Germline V gene data show CDR1 as SGHVS and CDR2 as FQNEAQ. CDR3 nucleotide sequence: TGTGCCAGCAGCTGGGGACAGGGGGCAGGTCAGCCCCAGCATTTT. This gives the protein CASSWGQGAGQPQHF.

J is TRBJ2-3 and V is TRBV19; 8 bases align to TRBD2. Trimming cost V 8 bases and J 0 bases; bases outside gene matches: 4. The CDR3 extends over 14 amino acids. Germline V CDR1 and CDR2: LNHDA, SQIVND (reference sequence). The CDR3 reads CASAGTRSTDTQYF. The CDR3 DNA sequence: TGTGCCAGTGCCGGGACTAGGAGCACAGATACGCAGTATTTT.

The CDR3 DNA reads as TGTGCCAGTAGGCATCGGGACAGGTCCCAAGAGACCCAGTACTTC. It yields the protein CASRHRDRSQETQYF. The chain couples TRBV19 to TRBJ2-5, with TRBD1 matching over 8 bases. CDR1 is LNHDA and CDR2 is SQIVND in the germline V gene (reference sequence). The CDR3 totals 15 residues. J was trimmed by 1 base and V by 6 bases; bases with no gene match: 7.

The chain employs TRBV28 and TRBJ2-3; no definite D call. Trimming removed 6 bases from V and 6 bases from J, with 22 bases in between. The CDR3 consists of 16 residues. The germline V gene encodes CDR1 MDHEN and CDR2 SYDVKM. The CDR3 DNA reads TGTGCCAGCAGCCCCCTCGCCGGGCCCCTAGAGGATACGCAGTATTTT. Translating gives CASSPLAGPLEDTQYF.

The chain carries TRBV4-3 and TRBJ1-2; TRBD1 matches 10 bases. The trim removed 4 bases at V and 6 bases at J, leaving 5 bases unmatched. Germline CDR1 and CDR2: LGHNA and YSLEER. The CDR3 is 14 amino acids. CDR3 amino acids: CASSRDRGRNGYTF. The DNA of the CDR3 is TGCGCCAGCAGCCGAGACAGGGGGCGTAATGGCTACACCTTC.

The rearrangement links TRBV5-4 to TRBJ1-4; D is perhaps TRBD1 (5 bases). CDR1 is SGHNT and CDR2 is YYREEE in the germline V gene (reference sequence). V was clipped by 4 bases and J by 8 bases, with 18 bases between them. This CDR3 region has 15 residues. The CDR3 sequence is CASSPGRGRDEKLFF. DNA of the CDR3: TGTGCCAGCAGCCCGGGCCGCGGGAGGGACGAAAAACTGTTTTTT.

The chain combines TRBV7-9 with TRBJ1-1; a possible D gene is TRBD1 (5 bases). In germline, CDR1 is SEHNR, CDR2 FQNEAQ (reference sequence). This CDR3 is 14 amino acids long. Between the trimmed V and J ends, which lost 4 bases and 1 base, there was a span of 10 bases. The CDR3 DNA reads as TGTGCCAGCAGCTCACCCGACAGGAACACTGAAGCTTTCTTT. Translating it yields CASSSPDRNTEAFF.

The sample holds one count of this clone. The chain couples TRBV5-4 to TRBJ2-1; 9 bases match TRBD1. The CDR3 loop spans 18 amino acids. From germline, CDR1 is SGHNT and CDR2 YYREEE (reference sequence). Losses at the gene ends were 4 bases for V and 0 bases for J; bases not matched to a gene: 11. The CDR3 DNA is TGTGCCAGCAGCCCTGGGACAGGGAGGGAAAGCTCCTACAATGAGCAGTTCTTC. It specifies CASSPGTGRESSYNEQFF. The full variable domain, completed using reference TRBV5-4 and TRBJ2-1, is ETGVTQSPTHLIKTRGQQVTLRCSSQSGHNTVSWYQQALGQGPQFIFQYYREEENGRGNFPPRFSGLQFPNYSSELNVNALELDDSALYLCASSPGTGRESSYNEQFFGPGTRLTVL.

This chain uses TRBV7-9 with TRBJ2-5; D not certain. Between the trimmed V and J ends, which lost 4 bases and 5 bases, there was a span of 8 bases. CDR3 length equals 12 residues. Germline values: CDR1 SEHNR, CDR2 FQNEAQ (reference sequence). CDR3 sequence reads: CASSSSEETQYF. DNA for the CDR3: TGTGCCAGCAGCTCCTCAGAGGAGACCCAGTACTTC.

The chain carries TRBV2 and TRBJ1-4; D unclear. The CDR3 is 13 amino acids. V shed 0 bases and J shed 12 bases, with 11 bases lying between them. Per the germline V gene, CDR1 is SNHLY and CDR2 is FYNNEI. The CDR3 region is CASSEALMGELFF. CDR3 in DNA: TGTGCCAGCAGTGAAGCGCTTATGGGAGAACTGTTTTTT.

The V call is TRBV29-1, the J call TRBJ1-1, with D maybe TRBD1 (6 bases). Per the germline V gene, CDR1 is SQVTM and CDR2 is ANQGSEA. Trimming removed 7 bases from V and 2 bases from J, with 17 bases in between. CDR3 length equals 14 residues. CDR3 protein: CSASPPGANTEAFF. The DNA of the CDR3 is TGCAGCGCCTCCCCGCCGGGGGCAAACACTGAAGCTTTCTTT.